This is a list of T cell receptor beta chains from one sample in a study of blood T cell repertoires in COVID-19. Clones were read by immunoSEQ multiplex PCR, and TCRdb kept only the in-frame ones, dropping some. The data show some 150,000 clones, about 91% seen once. Sequences were obtained from peripheral blood. The receptors originated from a woman in her fifties or sixties with acute or convalescent COVID-19. Both conserved end residues are part of each CDR3. The order of the fields is J gene, clone size, V gene, D gene, CDR3 protein, CDR3 DNA. The D gene is left open where the match is weak. Rows may omit the clone size; those that give it use once, few, many or a size class.

TRBJ1-2	NA	TRBV27	TRBD1	CASSDRGGRGYTF	TGTGCCAGCAGCGACAGGGGGGGCCGGGGCTACACCTTC
TRBJ2-3	NA	TRBV27	TRBD1	CASSLLGQGRPSSDTQYF	TGTGCCAGCAGTTTACTTGGACAGGGGCGCCCATCTTCAGATACGCAGTATTTT
TRBJ1-2	NA	TRBV25-1	NA	CASSEPSGGGYTF	TGTGCCAGCAGTGAGCCGAGCGGGGGTGGCTACACCTTC
TRBJ1-2	few	TRBV6-5	NA	CASFRGPTNYGYTF	TGTGCCAGCTTCCGGGGTCCGACTAACTATGGCTACACCTTC
TRBJ2-3	NA	TRBV19	NA	CASSPGKQLSTDTQYF	TGTGCCAGTAGTCCCGGGAAGCAGTTGAGCACAGATACGCAGTATTTT
TRBJ2-5	NA	TRBV4-1	TRBD2	CASSQDRTRGGETQYF	TGCGCCAGCAGCCAAGATCGAACTCGGGGGGGAGAGACCCAGTACTTC
TRBJ2-5	NA	TRBV7-3	TRBD2	CASSLSLAGGAETQYF	TGTGCCAGCAGCTTATCCCTAGCGGGGGGGGCAGAGACCCAGTACTTC
TRBJ2-5	NA	TRBV11-2	TRBD1	CASSSGQGLRETQYF	TGTGCCAGCAGCTCGGGACAGGGTCTGAGGGAGACCCAGTACTTC
TRBJ1-2	few	TRBV7-2	NA	CASSLGQSYGYTF	TGTGCCAGCAGCTTAGGGCAGTCCTATGGCTACACCTTC
TRBJ2-3	NA	TRBV2	TRBD1	CASSPTWGQPSTDTQYF	TGTGCCAGCAGCCCAACGTGGGGACAGCCTAGCACAGATACGCAGTATTTT
TRBJ2-1	NA	TRBV5-1	TRBD1	CASSLGQGANEQFF	TGCGCCAGCAGCTTGGGACAGGGGGCCAATGAGCAGTTCTTC
TRBJ1-5	NA	TRBV18	NA	CASSPEAEQPQHF	TGTGCCAGCTCACCAGAGGCCGAGCAGCCCCAGCATTTT
TRBJ2-3	once	TRBV5-1	NA	CASSFWEGAGTDTQYF	TGCGCCAGCAGCTTCTGGGAAGGGGCGGGCACAGATACGCAGTATTTT
TRBJ1-2	NA	TRBV9	TRBD1	CASSPRDRGIYGYTF	TGTGCCAGCAGCCCCCGGGACAGGGGGATCTATGGCTACACCTTC
TRBJ2-7	NA	TRBV18	NA	CASSPGGRFYEQYF	TGTGCCAGCTCCCCCGGAGGGAGGTTCTACGAGCAGTACTTC
TRBJ1-5	once	TRBV29-1	TRBD1	CSVDQGANQPQHF	TGCAGCGTGGATCAGGGGGCGAATCAGCCCCAGCATTTT
TRBJ1-1	NA	TRBV5-1	NA	CASSLWGGHLSMNTEAFF	TGCGCCAGCAGCTTGTGGGGCGGACATTTGAGCATGAACACTGAAGCTTTCTTT
TRBJ1-3	once	TRBV3-1/TRBV3-2	NA	CASSQGARNTIYF	TGTGCCAGCAGCCAAGGGGCGCGAAACACCATATATTTT
TRBJ1-2	NA	TRBV5-4	NA	CASSRGGQNYGYTF	TGTGCCAGCAGCCGCGGGGGACAAAACTATGGCTACACCTTC
TRBJ1-5	NA	TRBV7-2	TRBD1	CASSGQGARQPQHF	TGTGCCAGCAGCGGTCAGGGGGCGCGTCAGCCCCAGCATTTT
TRBJ1-4	NA	TRBV20-1	TRBD1	CSATGGEKLFF	TGCAGTGCTACAGGGGGCGAAAAACTGTTTTTT
TRBJ2-2	NA	TRBV7-8	NA	CASSLVTSAVVGELFF	TGTGCCAGCAGCTTAGTGACTAGTGCGGTCGTCGGGGAGCTGTTTTTT
TRBJ2-5	NA	TRBV14	TRBD1	CASSQGPGGQETQYF	TGTGCCAGCAGCCAGGGGCCAGGGGGCCAGGAGACCCAGTACTTC
TRBJ1-5	NA	TRBV5-4	TRBD1	CASSRDRADQPQHF	TGTGCCAGCAGCAGGGACAGGGCGGATCAGCCCCAGCATTTT
TRBJ2-7	NA	TRBV6-2/TRBV6-3	TRBD2	CASSYHLGLAGYYEQYF	TGTGCCAGCAGTTATCATCTCGGCCTAGCGGGATACTACGAGCAGTACTTC
TRBJ1-1	few	TRBV19	NA	CASRGAGAGTEAFF	TGTGCCAGTAGGGGAGCGGGGGCAGGCACTGAAGCTTTCTTT
TRBJ2-1	NA	TRBV13	NA	CASSSTLGASYNEQFF	TGTGCCAGCAGCTCGACTCTTGGGGCCTCCTACAATGAGCAGTTCTTC
TRBJ2-5	NA	TRBV29-1	NA	CSVDRQIGETQYF	TGCAGCGTTGATCGACAGATTGGTGAGACCCAGTACTTC
TRBJ2-5	NA	TRBV3-1/TRBV3-2	NA	CASSQYVTPSPMETQYF	TGTGCCAGCAGCCAATATGTCACTCCAAGTCCAATGGAGACCCAGTACTTC